Below, 24 T cell receptor beta chains from the same sample are listed, as sequenced in a study of beta chain features in type 1 diabetes. Study conclusions and caveats: Within each of all four CD4+ subsets, Type 1 diabetes patients had TCRB CDR3s that were moderately but significantly shorter.

For these TCRs, the target antigens are not known. cDNA synthesis used the whole RNA isolate, giving expressed TCRB sequences. Produced via immunoSEQ multiplex PCR; TCRdb's table is partial and in-frame only. Of about 340,000 clones in the sample, around 9.3% were seen once. Specimen: central memory CD4+ T cells from blood. The origin of the receptors is a man aged 30 to 39 with type 1 diabetes.

V and J are TRBV6-5 and TRBJ1-1; D may be TRBD1 (5 bases). This CDR3 contains 14 residues. V gave up 6 bases and J gave up 0 bases, with 11 bases separating them. Per the germline V gene, CDR1 is MNHEY and CDR2 is SVGAGI. The CDR3 DNA follows: TGTGCCAGCAGGTCCGACAGCATGAACACTGAAGCTTTCTTT. Encoded protein: CASRSDSMNTEAFF.

There are a few counts of this clone. The V and J genes are TRBV5-4 and TRBJ2-5; 13 nucleotides line up with TRBD2. Germline V gene lookup returns CDR1 SGHNT and CDR2 YYREEE (reference sequence). With V trimmed by 5 bases and J by 4 bases, 5 bases remained unmatched. The CDR3 totals 15 residues. CDR3 in amino acids: CASSLTSGGSETQYF. The CDR3 DNA reads TGTGCCAGCAGTCTGACTAGCGGGGGGTCAGAGACCCAGTACTTC.

CDR3 sequence: CASSLWDAYYEQYF. The CDR3 DNA reads TGTGCCAGCAGTTTATGGGACGCATACTACGAGCAGTACTTC. V is TRBV27 and J is TRBJ2-7; D tentatively fits TRBD1 or TRBD2 (5 bases each). CDR1 is MNHEY and CDR2 is SMNVEV in the germline V gene (reference sequence). There are 14 residues in the CDR3. V was trimmed by 1 base and J by 3 bases, leaving 10 bases between them.

The chain links TRBV7-2 to TRBJ2-2; the D gene is possibly TRBD1 (6 bases). The V gene's germline CDR1 is SGHTA and CDR2 FQGNSA. The V end lost 6 bases, the J end lost 5 bases, and 13 bases lay between the germline ends. This CDR3 region has 14 residues. The CDR3 spells CASSTGLATGELFF. The CDR3 DNA follows: TGTGCCAGCAGTACAGGGCTTGCGACCGGGGAGCTGTTTTTT.

This clone was counted between two and nine times. This chain links TRBV19 with TRBJ1-2; 7 bases are a match to TRBD1. The CDR3 has 13 amino acids. The trim removed 5 bases at V and 5 bases at J, leaving 5 bases unmatched. Germline V gene lookup returns CDR1 LNHDA and CDR2 SQIVND (reference sequence). The CDR3 here is CASSPTGFYGYTF. The CDR3 DNA reads as TGTGCCAGTAGTCCGACAGGGTTTTATGGCTACACCTTC.

This clone was detected a few times. This sequence joins TRBV5-6 and TRBJ2-3; no definite D call. Germline V lookup: CDR1 SGHDT, CDR2 YYEEEE. V lost 0 bases, J lost 2 bases, and 10 bases lay in between. The CDR3 runs to 15 residues. CDR3 in amino acids: CASSLAEQITDTQYF. Written as DNA, the CDR3 is TGTGCCAGCAGCTTGGCTGAACAGATCACAGATACGCAGTATTTT.

This clone was seen more than once but under ten times. The chain carries TRBV6-5 and TRBJ2-5, with a possible D match to TRBD2 (5 bases). The CDR3 extends over 13 amino acids. V lost 6 bases to trimming and J lost 5 bases, with 13 bases between them. Germline values: CDR1 MNHEY, CDR2 SVGAGI. The CDR3 spells CASSEGRWETQYF. The CDR3 coding sequence is TGTGCCAGCAGCGAGGGCCGGTGGGAGACCCAGTACTTC.

This clone was seen a handful of times. The chain has TRBV5-1 and TRBJ2-7; 9 bases are shared with TRBD1. V shed 0 bases and J 7 bases; nucleotides not matched to a gene: 5. CDR3 size: 14 residues. CDR1 and CDR2 from the germline V gene are SGHRS and YFSETQ. CDR3 protein: CASSLEQGAREQYF. CDR3 nucleotide sequence: TGCGCCAGCAGCTTGGAACAGGGGGCGCGGGAGCAGTACTTC.

V gene TRBV5-1 combines with J gene TRBJ1-1; D not certain. The CDR3 has 15 amino acids. Germline CDR1 SGHRS, CDR2 YFSETQ. V dropped 4 bases and J dropped 1 base, with 14 bases sitting between them. This CDR3 reads CASSPGGRENTEAFF. The CDR3 DNA reads TGCGCCAGCAGCCCCGGAGGGAGGGAGAACACTGAAGCTTTCTTT.

This clone was counted between two and nine times. The chain combines TRBV27 with TRBJ2-3; D ambiguous. The length of the CDR3 is 14 residues. In germline, CDR1 is MNHEY, CDR2 SMNVEV (reference sequence). With 2 bases removed from V and 4 bases from J, the gap between germline ends came to 10 bases. This CDR3 is CASSLKRKSDTQYF. In DNA, the CDR3 is TGTGCCAGCAGTTTAAAGAGGAAATCAGATACGCAGTATTTT.

V and J are TRBV19 and TRBJ2-6; D possibly uses TRBD1 or TRBD2 (5 bases each). Germline CDR1 LNHDA, CDR2 SQIVND (reference sequence). This CDR3 region has 18 residues. The germline V and J ends were trimmed by 3 bases and 3 bases, with 18 bases remaining between them. CDR3 sequence (DNA): TGTGCCAGTAGTATCGGGGCCGGCGCACGGGGTGGGGCCAACGTCCTGACTTTC. Residues: CASSIGAGARGGANVLTF.

This clone was seen a few times. CDR3 bases: TGTGCCAGCAACATCTTAGACAGGCCCGGGGCGCAGTTCTTC. Its protein product is CASNILDRPGAQFF. The rearrangement links TRBV6-6 to TRBJ2-1; maybe TRBD1 (6 bases). The germline V gene has CDR1 MNHNY and CDR2 SVGAGI (reference sequence). The ends were cut back, 7 bases at V and 12 bases at J, with 22 bases in the middle. This CDR3 region has 14 residues.

This clone was observed a few times. The V and J genes are TRBV10-3 and TRBJ1-1, with TRBD1 as a possible D gene (5 bases). The CDR3 covers 13 residues. Germline lookup yields CDR1 ENHRY and CDR2 SYGVKD. The ends were cut back, 2 bases at V and 3 bases at J, with 7 bases in the middle. In DNA, the CDR3 is TGTGCCATCAGTGAGCCGGGGGACACTGAAGCTTTCTTT. Translated: CAISEPGDTEAFF.

This clone came up many times. This chain joins TRBV11-2 and TRBJ2-5; D not resolved. This CDR3 has 12 amino acids. The germline V gene has CDR1 SGHAT and CDR2 FQNNGV. The V end lost 6 bases, the J end lost 5 bases, and 10 bases lay between the germline ends. CDR3 nucleotides: TGTGCCAGCAGTCGTGACTCGGAGACCCAGTACTTC. Encoded protein: CASSRDSETQYF.

To note about this clone: The same CDR3 is also encoded by other DNA sequences in this sample. This rearrangement joins TRBV5-6 to TRBJ1-1, with D tentatively TRBD1 (5 bases). The CDR3 has 13 residues. Germline CDR1 reads SGHDT; CDR2 reads YYEEEE. The V and J ends lost 2 bases and 1 base respectively, with 6 bases between them. CDR3: CASSFGQNTEAFF. The CDR3 DNA sequence: TGTGCCAGCAGCTTCGGACAGAACACTGAAGCTTTCTTT.

This clone was counted between two and nine times. The chain recombines TRBV27 with TRBJ2-3; tentative D call: TRBD2 (5 bases). CDR1 and CDR2 (germline): MNHEY, SMNVEV (reference sequence). The CDR3 consists of 15 residues. The V end lost 2 bases, the J end lost 2 bases, and 11 bases lay between the germline ends. The CDR3 spells CASSLGLTFTDTQYF. Here the CDR3 DNA reads TGTGCCAGCAGTTTAGGACTTACGTTCACAGATACGCAGTATTTT.

This chain links TRBV5-1 with TRBJ2-1, with 8 positions matching TRBD1. Germline lookup yields CDR1 SGHRS and CDR2 YFSETQ. V was pared by 2 bases and J by 7 bases, with 14 bases of the junction left unmatched. The length of the CDR3 is 17 residues. The CDR3 protein is CASSFVGGQENLNEQFF. DNA of the CDR3: TGCGCCAGCAGCTTTGTCGGGGGACAGGAAAATTTAAATGAGCAGTTCTTC.

This clone showed up just a few times. The rearrangement uses TRBV7-9 and TRBJ1-1; D not resolved. Per the germline V gene, CDR1 is SEHNR and CDR2 is FQNEAQ (reference sequence). The CDR3 totals 13 residues. V lost 3 bases and J 3 bases, leaving 8 bases between the germline ends. CDR3: CASSLGRHTEAFF. CDR3 in DNA: TGTGCCAGCAGCTTGGGCAGACACACTGAAGCTTTCTTT.

The chain combines TRBV5-6 with TRBJ1-2; D not certain. The V end was cut by 2 bases, the J end by 7 bases, with 12 bases between. The CDR3 covers 13 residues. CDR1 SGHDT and CDR2 YYEEEE come from the germline V gene. CDR3 protein: CASSFTESGGYTF. The CDR3, as DNA: TGTGCCAGCAGCTTTACCGAAAGCGGTGGCTACACCTTC.

This clone has more than one count but fewer than ten. The V gene is TRBV18, the J gene TRBJ1-2; 7 positions match TRBD1. The length of the CDR3 is 14 residues. Germline V gene data show CDR1 as KGHSH and CDR2 as LQKENI. Trimming cost V 3 bases and J 3 bases; bases outside gene matches: 4. The CDR3 region has the DNA TGTGCCAGCTCACCGTTCACAGGGGACTATGGCTACACCTTC. Translated, it gives CASSPFTGDYGYTF.

J is TRBJ2-2 and V is TRBV30; 12 positions match TRBD1. Trimming cost V 5 bases and J 4 bases; bases outside gene matches: 2. There are 14 residues in the CDR3. The V gene's germline CDR1 is GTSNPN and CDR2 SVGIG (reference sequence). The CDR3 bases are TGTGCCTGGGGGACAGGGGGCCCCACCGGGGAGCTGTTTTTT. Translation: CAWGTGGPTGELFF.

This clone has more than one count but fewer than ten. The rearrangement joins TRBV5-5 to TRBJ1-1; D gene ambiguous. This CDR3 is 12 amino acids long. CDR1 is SGHKS and CDR2 is YYEKEE in the germline V gene (reference sequence). V dropped 1 base and J dropped 3 bases, with 4 bases sitting between them. The CDR3 protein is CASSLQDTEAFF. The DNA of the CDR3 is TGTGCCAGCAGCTTGCAGGACACTGAAGCTTTCTTT.

This clone was recorded a few times. V gene TRBV7-2 combines with J gene TRBJ2-1; 7 bases align to TRBD2. CDR1 and CDR2 (germline): SGHTA, FQGNSA. The CDR3 is 15 residues long. With V trimmed by 1 base and J by 3 bases, 3 bases remained unmatched. The CDR3 protein is CASSLGRGDYNEQFF. CDR3 sequence (DNA): TGTGCCAGCAGCTTAGGCCGGGGGGACTACAATGAGCAGTTCTTC.

This clone was seen more than once but under ten times. The CDR3 DNA follows: TGCGCCAGCAGCTTGGGTAGTAACGACAATGAGCAGTTCTTC. This translates into CASSLGSNDNEQFF. This chain joins TRBV5-1 and TRBJ2-1; no definite D call. CDR3 size: 14 residues. Germline assignment: CDR1 SGHRS and CDR2 YFSETQ. With 0 bases removed from V and 5 bases from J, the gap between germline ends came to 9 bases.